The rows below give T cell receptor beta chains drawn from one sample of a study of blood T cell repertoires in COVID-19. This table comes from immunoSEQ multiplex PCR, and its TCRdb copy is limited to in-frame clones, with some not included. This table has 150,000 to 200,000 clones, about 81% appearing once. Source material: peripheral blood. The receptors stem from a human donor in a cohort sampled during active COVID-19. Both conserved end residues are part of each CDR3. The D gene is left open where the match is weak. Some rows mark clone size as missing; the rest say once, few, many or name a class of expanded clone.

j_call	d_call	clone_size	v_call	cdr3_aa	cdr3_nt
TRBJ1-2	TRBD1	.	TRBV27	CASSPPAGGVYGYTF	TGTGCCAGCAGTCCCCCGGCAGGGGGCGTCTATGGCTACACCTTC
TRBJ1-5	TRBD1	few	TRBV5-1	CASSLGDRGNQPQHF	TGCGCCAGCAGCTTGGGGGACAGGGGGAATCAGCCCCAGCATTTT
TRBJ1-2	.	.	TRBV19	CASSPPGGNYGYTF	TGTGCCAGTAGTCCACCTGGGGGGAACTATGGCTACACCTTC
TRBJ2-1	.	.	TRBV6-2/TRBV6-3	CASSYNLANNEQFF	TGTGCCAGCAGTTATAATCTAGCAAACAATGAGCAGTTCTTC
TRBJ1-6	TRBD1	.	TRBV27	CASSFGVGQGITYNSPLHF	TGTGCCAGCAGTTTTGGTGTGGGACAGGGCATCACCTATAATTCACCCCTCCACTTT
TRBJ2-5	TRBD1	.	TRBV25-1	CASSEGTGRETQYF	TGTGCCAGCAGTGAAGGGACAGGGAGGGAGACCCAGTACTTC
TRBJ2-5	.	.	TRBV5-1	CASSVGTGGETQYF	TGCGCCAGCAGCGTCGGGACCGGGGGAGAGACCCAGTACTTC
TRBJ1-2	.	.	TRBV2	CASSDARRQAGVSIYGYTF	TGTGCCAGCAGTGACGCCCGACGACAGGCAGGGGTCTCGATCTATGGCTACACCTTC
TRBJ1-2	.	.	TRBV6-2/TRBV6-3	CASSTQARIRYGYTF	TGTGCCAGCAGTACCCAAGCTAGAATCCGATATGGCTACACCTTC
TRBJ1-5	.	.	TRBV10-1	CASSEGASYQPQHF	TGCGCCAGCAGTGAGGGGGCCAGTTATCAGCCCCAGCATTTT
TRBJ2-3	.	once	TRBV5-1	CASSLVTRVTDTQYF	TGCGCCAGCAGCTTGGTGACTAGGGTAACCGATACGCAGTATTTT
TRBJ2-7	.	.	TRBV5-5	CASSLIHGQQSYEQYF	TGTGCCAGCAGCTTAATTCATGGACAGCAATCCTACGAGCAGTACTTC
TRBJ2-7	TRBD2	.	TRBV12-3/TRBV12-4	CASSQPPGGEQYF	TGTGCCAGCAGTCAACCTCCGGGGGGCGAGCAGTACTTC
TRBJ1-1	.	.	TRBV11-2	CASSAGYMNTEAFF	TGTGCCAGCAGTGCGGGATACATGAACACTGAAGCTTTCTTT
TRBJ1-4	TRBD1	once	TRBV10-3	CAISRSDRGVEKLFF	TGTGCCATCAGTCGTTCGGACAGGGGTGTTGAAAAACTGTTTTTT
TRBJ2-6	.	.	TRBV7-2	CASSRAGANVLTF	TGTGCCAGCAGTCGGGCTGGGGCCAACGTCCTGACTTTC